This paragraph covers one T cell receptor beta chain sequence. The entry originates in a study of identical twins. This CDR3 is built from 15 residues. Germline lookup yields CDR1 SEHNR and CDR2 FQNEAQ (reference sequence). V was pared by 5 bases and J by 0 bases, with 10 bases between. Template switching introduced a universal primer site, and the cDNA bore unique molecular identifiers. TCRdb redid the calling of the 5' RACE reads with MiXCR, one entry per CDR3 protein. The sample has approximately 300,000 distinct CDR3 sequences, 9.5% seen once; the top ten hold approximately 7%. The same specimen was also included in a second study, on yellow fever vaccine responses in identical twins.

Sequencing was performed on CD8+ T cells sorted from blood. The genes are TRBV7-9 and TRBJ1-4; D ambiguous. The receptor was isolated from a woman aged 18 to 35 in good health. Here the CDR3 DNA reads TGTGCCAGCAGCCCATCTTTGACAACTAATGAAAAACTGTTTTTT. It codes for CASSPSLTTNEKLFF.